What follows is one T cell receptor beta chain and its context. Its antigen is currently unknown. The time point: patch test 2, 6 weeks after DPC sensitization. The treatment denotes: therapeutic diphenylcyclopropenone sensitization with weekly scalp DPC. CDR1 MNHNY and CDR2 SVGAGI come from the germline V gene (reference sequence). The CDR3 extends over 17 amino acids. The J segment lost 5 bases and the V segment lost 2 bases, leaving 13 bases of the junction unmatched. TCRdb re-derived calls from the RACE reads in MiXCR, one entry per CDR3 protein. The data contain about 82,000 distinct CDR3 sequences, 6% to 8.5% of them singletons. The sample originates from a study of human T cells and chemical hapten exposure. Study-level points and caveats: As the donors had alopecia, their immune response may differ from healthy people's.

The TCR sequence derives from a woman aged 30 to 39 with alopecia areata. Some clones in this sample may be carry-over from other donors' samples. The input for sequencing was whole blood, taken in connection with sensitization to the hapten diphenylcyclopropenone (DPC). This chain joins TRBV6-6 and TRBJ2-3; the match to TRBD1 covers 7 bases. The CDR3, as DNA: TGTGCCAGCAGTTACGGGACAGCCAAATCTACTTTAGATACGCAGTATTTT. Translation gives CASSYGTAKSTLDTQYF.